These 30 T cell receptor beta chains share one sample of origin, sequenced in a study of cytomegalovirus exposure and HLA in healthy donors. TCRdb's table, derived via immunoSEQ multiplex PCR, lists solely in-frame clones and lacks some. The sample shows about 360,000 clones, roughly 85% of them seen only once. Input material: PBMCs. These receptor sequences come from a woman in her late teens or twenties in good health and CMV-seronegative.

The genes are TRBV15 and TRBJ2-7, with D possibly being TRBD2 (6 bases). The CDR3 is made up of 13 amino acids. Germline CDR1 is LNHNV and CDR2 is YYDKDF (reference sequence). V was pared by 5 bases and J by 3 bases, with 11 bases between. The CDR3 loop is CATSRGGDYEQYF. The CDR3 DNA reads as TGTGCCACCAGCCGCGGAGGGGACTACGAGCAGTACTTC.

V is TRBV5-4 and J is TRBJ1-1; D remains ambiguous. Germline CDR1 reads SGHNT; CDR2 reads YYREEE (reference sequence). The length of the CDR3 is 15 residues. V was clipped by 1 base and J by 6 bases, with 16 bases between them. CDR3 sequence: CASSLWQTGKSEAFF. CDR3 nucleotides: TGTGCCAGCAGCTTGTGGCAGACTGGAAAATCTGAAGCTTTCTTT.

The sample holds one count of this clone. This CDR3 is CASSGLAGGRNEQFF. The CDR3 bases are TGTGCCAGCAGCGGACTAGCGGGAGGTCGCAATGAGCAGTTCTTC. The J gene is TRBJ2-1, the V gene TRBV9; TRBD2 aligns across 13 bases. Per the germline V gene, CDR1 is SGDLS and CDR2 is YYNGEE. V was clipped by 3 bases and J by 6 bases; unmatched bases: 3. The CDR3 extends over 15 amino acids. The full variable domain, its missing parts supplied by reference TRBV9 and TRBJ2-1, is DSGVTQTPKHLITATGQRVTLRCSPRSGDLSVYWYQQSLDQGLQFLIQYYNGEERAKGNILERFSAQQFPDLHSELNLSSLELGDSALYFCASSGLAGGRNEQFFGPGTRLTVL.

This clone occurred once. The genes are TRBV30 and TRBJ2-1; 8 positions agree with TRBD1. CDR3 length: 21 amino acids. V lost 4 bases to trimming and J lost 4 bases; unmatched junction nucleotides: 27. Germline CDR1 and CDR2: GTSNPN and SVGIG (reference sequence). The chain's CDR3 is CAWTLSTRGPIDGERYNEQFF. DNA of the CDR3: TGTGCCTGGACCCTTAGTACCAGGGGGCCGATTGACGGGGAGAGGTACAATGAGCAGTTCTTC.

This chain uses TRBV6-1 with TRBJ2-5; 14 nucleotides match TRBD2. The V and J ends lost 2 bases and 5 bases, in that order; junction bases with no gene match: 4. The CDR3 loop spans 16 amino acids. In germline, CDR1 is MNHNS, CDR2 SASEGT. CDR3 sequence: CASSERLAGGVETQYF. DNA of the CDR3: TGTGCCAGCAGTGAAAGACTAGCGGGAGGGGTGGAGACCCAGTACTTC.

The chain recombines TRBV10-2 with TRBJ1-2; 7 bases align to TRBD1. Germline values: CDR1 WSHSY, CDR2 SAAADI. This CDR3 has 15 residues. V gave up 2 bases and J gave up 8 bases; unmatched junction bases: 11. The CDR3 here is CASSEALGGGGGYTF. In nucleotides, the CDR3 is TGCGCCAGCAGTGAGGCTTTAGGGGGCGGTGGCGGCTACACCTTC.

The chain uses TRBV18 and TRBJ2-1, with 13 bases that match TRBD2. J was trimmed by 6 bases and V by 1 base; bases with no gene match: 3. This CDR3 comprises 16 residues. Germline assignment: CDR1 KGHSH and CDR2 LQKENI. The CDR3 nucleotides are TGTGCCAGCTCACCACGAGGACTAGCGGGGGCCAATGAGCAGTTCTTC. Its translation is CASSPRGLAGANEQFF.

The chain has TRBV28 and TRBJ1-1, with 7 positions matching TRBD1. The CDR3 contains 15 residues. V trimming: 4 bases; J trimming: 3 bases; junction bases outside the gene matches: 8. Germline V gene data show CDR1 as MDHEN and CDR2 as SYDVKM. CDR3 amino acids: CASSSDFRGDTEAFF. DNA of the CDR3: TGTGCCAGCAGTTCGGACTTCAGGGGGGACACTGAAGCTTTCTTT.

The gene calls are TRBV5-4 and TRBJ2-7; D not certain. The V end was cut by 1 base, the J end by 5 bases, with 13 bases between. The CDR3 runs 14 residues. CDR1 is SGHNT, CDR2 YYREEE, per germline (reference sequence). The CDR3 sequence: CASSLPGSRDEQYF. CDR3 DNA: TGTGCCAGCAGCTTGCCCGGATCTCGGGACGAGCAGTACTTC.

The sample holds a few counts of this clone. V gene TRBV5-1 combines with J gene TRBJ1-2, with D tentatively TRBD1 (6 bases). The germline V gene encodes CDR1 SGHRS and CDR2 YFSETQ. This CDR3 comprises 12 residues. Trimming left V 3 bases short and J 8 bases short, with 11 bases between. CDR3: CASSSTGQGYTF. As DNA, the CDR3 is TGCGCCAGCAGCTCAACAGGGCAGGGCTACACCTTC.

The count of this clone is one. This chain connects TRBV6-5 to TRBJ1-2, with TRBD1 identical over 10 bases. The CDR3 contains 14 residues. From germline, CDR1 is MNHEY and CDR2 SVGAGI. With V trimmed by 5 bases and J by 4 bases, 4 bases remained unmatched. For the CDR3, the DNA is TGTGCCAGCAGTAGGGACAGGGGCATCTATGGCTACACCTTC. Translation: CASSRDRGIYGYTF.

The chain uses TRBV11-2 and TRBJ2-1; the D gene is possibly TRBD2 (5 bases). The CDR3 consists of 13 residues. With 1 base removed from V and 7 bases from J, the gap between germline ends came to 8 bases. CDR1 is SGHAT and CDR2 is FQNNGV in the germline V gene. This CDR3 is CASSLAGSNEQFF. CDR3 nucleotide sequence: TGTGCCAGCAGCTTAGCGGGGTCAAATGAGCAGTTCTTC. Drawing the rest from reference TRBV11-2 and TRBJ2-1, the complete variable domain is EAGVAQSPRYKIIEKRQSVAFWCNPISGHATLYWYQQILGQGPKLLIQFQNNGVVDDSQLPKDRFSAERLKGVDSTLKIQPAKLEDSAVYLCASSLAGSNEQFFGPGTRLTVL.

The rearrangement uses TRBV14 and TRBJ2-7, with a tentative D call TRBD1 (5 bases). The germline CDR1 and CDR2 sequences are SGHDN and FVKESK. The V and J ends lost 0 bases and 0 bases respectively, with 15 bases between them. CDR3 length: 17 amino acids. CDR3 loop: CASSQDYTLDSSYEQYF. For the CDR3, the DNA is TGTGCCAGCAGCCAAGATTACACCCTCGACAGCTCCTACGAGCAGTACTTC.

V gene TRBV6-1 combines with J gene TRBJ2-7; 11 bases align to TRBD2. CDR3 length: 14 residues. CDR1 and CDR2 (germline): MNHNS, SASEGT. V was pared by 7 bases and J by 2 bases, with 4 bases of the junction left unmatched. CDR3: CASNPGLAAYEQYF. For the CDR3, the DNA is TGTGCCAGCAACCCGGGACTAGCGGCCTACGAGCAGTACTTC.

In this sample, this clone turned up once. This sequence joins TRBV2 and TRBJ2-1, with D perhaps TRBD2 (5 bases). Germline assignment: CDR1 SNHLY and CDR2 FYNNEI. Trimming stripped 9 bases from V and 1 base from J, with 13 bases between. The CDR3 covers 14 residues. In DNA form, the CDR3 reads TGTGCCAGAGGCGGGTATGCGTCCTACAATGAGCAGTTCTTC. It specifies CARGGYASYNEQFF.

The chain is built from TRBV9 and TRBJ2-7; 9 bases agree with TRBD2. Germline V CDR1 and CDR2: SGDLS, YYNGEE. J gave up 5 bases and V 0 bases, and 9 bases lay outside the gene matches. The CDR3 is 16 residues long. In nucleotides, the CDR3 is TGTGCCAGCAGCGTAGGGTCCCTAGCGGGACGGGACGAGCAGTACTTC. Protein: CASSVGSLAGRDEQYF.

The chain has TRBV7-9 and TRBJ1-1; no definite D call. Germline CDR1 reads SEHNR; CDR2 reads FQNEAQ (reference sequence). Trimming removed 3 bases at V and 1 base at J, with 12 bases between. The CDR3 runs to 15 residues. For the CDR3, the DNA is TGTGCCAGCAGCTTTAGGAGGGTTGGGAACACTGAAGCTTTCTTT. Protein: CASSFRRVGNTEAFF. Full variable domain (outside the CDR3, taken from reference TRBV7-9 and TRBJ1-1): DTGVSQNPRHKITKRGQNVTFRCDPISEHNRLYWYRQTLGQGPEFLTYFQNEAQLEKSRLLSDRFSAERPKGSFSTLEIQRTEQGDSAMYLCASSFRRVGNTEAFFGQGTRLTVV.

The chain is built from TRBV9 and TRBJ1-1, with 10 positions matching TRBD1. The length of the CDR3 is 16 residues. V gave up 3 bases and J gave up 5 bases; unmatched junction bases: 10. Germline V CDR1 and CDR2: SGDLS, YYNGEE. CDR3 residues: CASSDSRDRGRTEAFF. The CDR3 DNA reads as TGTGCCAGCAGCGACTCCCGGGACAGGGGAAGAACTGAAGCTTTCTTT.

The chain joins TRBV7-9 to TRBJ1-1, with 7 bases that match TRBD1. The CDR3 covers 13 residues. The germline V gene has CDR1 SEHNR and CDR2 FQNEAQ (reference sequence). After removal of 5 bases from V and 6 bases from J, the junction contained 6 bases not matched to a gene. CDR3 in DNA: TGTGCCAGCAGCCCGGGGACAGTTCCTGAAGCTTTCTTT. Protein: CASSPGTVPEAFF.

This chain connects TRBV2 to TRBJ2-7; D remains unclear. The CDR3 is 13 amino acids. Germline lookup yields CDR1 SNHLY and CDR2 FYNNEI. V was shortened by 6 bases and J by 3 bases, with 12 bases between the two germline ends. CDR3 DNA sequence: TGTGCCAGCAGGCGCGGCACTTACTACGAGCAGTACTTC. Residues: CASRRGTYYEQYF.

The V and J genes are TRBV12-2 and TRBJ1-1; no check of the table's D call, TRBD1, against the DNA was made. TRBV12-2 is deemed a pseudogene. The CDR3 spans 16 residues. The CDR3 coding sequence is TGTGCAAGTCGCCTAGCTTTTGGGGATAGGGGCACTGAAGCTTTCTTT. Translated, it gives CASRLAFGDRGTEAFF.

The V gene is TRBV18, the J gene TRBJ2-4; D not resolved. This CDR3 is 16 amino acids long. Trimming took 0 bases from V and 0 from J, leaving 9 bases between them. The germline gives CDR1 KGHSH, CDR2 LQKENI. In DNA form, the CDR3 reads TGTGCCAGCTCACCACCGGCACCCCTAGCCAAAAACATTCAGTACTTC. It encodes CASSPPAPLAKNIQYF.

The chain is built from TRBV4-1 and TRBJ1-4, with a possible D match to TRBD1 (5 bases). Germline V gene sequence: CDR1 MGHRA, CDR2 YSYEKL. The V gene lost 0 bases and the J gene lost 11 bases, with 13 bases spanning the gap. The length of the CDR3 is 14 residues. The CDR3 DNA reads TGCGCCAGCAGCCAAGACTGGGCAGGGCAGAAACTGTTTTTT. Translation: CASSQDWAGQKLFF.

The chain couples TRBV7-9 to TRBJ1-1; TRBD1 agrees at 8 bases. Germline-derived CDR1 and CDR2 are SEHNR and FQNEAQ (reference sequence). The CDR3 covers 17 residues. Germline trimming cut 1 base from V and 3 bases from J; bases unmatched to any gene: 10. The CDR3 spells CASSLVGAGGPYTEAFF. The DNA of the CDR3 is TGTGCCAGCAGCTTAGTAGGCGCAGGGGGCCCATACACTGAAGCTTTCTTT.

The chain joins TRBV6-6 to TRBJ1-2; D might be TRBD1 (5 bases). The V end was cut by 6 bases, the J end by 7 bases, with 18 bases between. In germline, CDR1 is MNHNY, CDR2 SVGAGI (reference sequence). This CDR3 has 14 residues. Here the CDR3 DNA reads TGTGCCAGCAGACCTCAGGGCGGCCCCGGTGGCTACACCTTC. Its protein product is CASRPQGGPGGYTF.

The chain links TRBV15 to TRBJ2-1; 8 positions agree with TRBD2. V was pared by 7 bases and J by 3 bases, with 5 bases of the junction left unmatched. Germline lookup yields CDR1 LNHNV and CDR2 YYDKDF (reference sequence). CDR3 length equals 14 residues. CDR3 bases: TGTGCCACCATGGCTAGCGGGTTCTACAATGAGCAGTTCTTC. Protein: CATMASGFYNEQFF.

The chain is built from TRBV19 and TRBJ1-1; maybe TRBD1 (6 bases). The V end lost 7 bases, the J end lost 4 bases, and 16 bases lay between the germline ends. The CDR3 contains 14 residues. Germline CDR1 LNHDA, CDR2 SQIVND (reference sequence). CDR3 sequence (DNA): TGTGCCAGTATAATCGCCAGGGGCGCCACTGAAGCTTTCTTT. It codes for CASIIARGATEAFF.

J is TRBJ1-4 and V is TRBV28, with TRBD1 as a possible D gene (5 bases). Trimming shortened V by 5 bases and J by 3 bases, and 13 bases separated the two germline ends. Germline lookup yields CDR1 MDHEN and CDR2 SYDVKM. CDR3 length: 15 residues. The CDR3 is CASSLTTGANEKLFF. The DNA for the CDR3 is TGTGCCAGCAGTCTAACTACGGGGGCTAATGAAAAACTGTTTTTT. Full variable domain (missing parts from reference TRBV28 and TRBJ1-4): DVKVTQSSRYLVKRTGEKVFLECVQDMDHENMFWYRQDPGLGLRLIYFSYDVKMKEKGDIPEGYSVSREKKERFSLILESASTNQTSMYLCASSLTTGANEKLFFGSGTQLSVL.

This chain joins TRBV5-1 and TRBJ2-1, with a tentative D call TRBD2 (6 bases). This CDR3 region has 16 residues. V lost 4 bases and J lost 6, with 20 bases in between. Germline V gives CDR1 SGHRS, CDR2 YFSETQ. As DNA, the CDR3 is TGCGCCAGCAGCAGAAACCGGGAGATCTACTCCAATGAGCAGTTCTTC. Its translation: CASSRNREIYSNEQFF.

The rearrangement joins TRBV27 to TRBJ2-3; TRBD2 agrees at 7 bases. This CDR3 spans 17 amino acids. Per the germline V gene, CDR1 is MNHEY and CDR2 is SMNVEV (reference sequence). V shed 1 base, J shed 4 bases, and the junction held 11 bases outside the gene matches. CDR3 region: CASSLLPLAGEADTQYF. In DNA, the CDR3 is TGTGCCAGCAGTTTATTGCCGTTGGCGGGAGAGGCAGATACGCAGTATTTT.